Listed here are 5 T cell receptor beta chains from one sample, sequenced in a study of blood T cell repertoires in COVID-19. The protocol was immunoSEQ multiplex PCR, while the TCRdb copy is restricted to in-frame clones and leaves out a portion. The sample lists over 120,000 clones; about 76% were seen once. The sequenced material came from peripheral blood. The receptors derive from a woman aged 70-85 years with COVID-19, enrolled during active disease.

The chain uses TRBV24-1 and TRBJ1-2, with D unclear. The V and J ends lost 3 bases and 8 bases respectively, with 15 bases between them. Germline V lookup: CDR1 KGHDR, CDR2 SFDVKD. CDR3 length equals 14 residues. CDR3 protein: CATSDTGNPWGYTF. DNA of the CDR3: TGTGCCACCAGTGATACGGGGAACCCTTGGGGCTACACCTTC.

Only a few counts were recorded for this clone. The rearrangement joins TRBV5-1 to TRBJ2-2; 9 bases are a match to TRBD1. The CDR3 runs to 15 residues. Germline V CDR1 and CDR2: SGHRS, YFSETQ. V lost 7 bases to trimming and J lost 1 base; unmatched junction nucleotides: 5. The CDR3 sequence is CASASGQGNTGELFF. The CDR3 DNA reads TGCGCCAGCGCCTCGGGACAGGGGAACACCGGGGAGCTGTTTTTT.

This clone was counted once. V is TRBV9 and J is TRBJ1-2, with 7 bases fitting TRBD1. This CDR3 comprises 15 residues. Losses at the gene ends were 0 bases for V and 5 bases for J; bases not matched to a gene: 7. Germline V gene data show CDR1 as SGDLS and CDR2 as YYNGEE. The CDR3 region has the DNA TGTGCCAGCAGCGTAGCTCACAGGGGTGGGTATGGCTACACCTTC. Amino acid sequence: CASSVAHRGGYGYTF.

The chain carries TRBV7-3 and TRBJ2-3; 8 bases fit TRBD2. The CDR3 runs 15 residues. Germline values: CDR1 SGHTA, CDR2 FQGTGA. Trimming removed 2 bases from V and 5 bases from J; junction bases left unmatched: 6. CDR3 region: CASSLAGGPGDTQYF. The DNA of the CDR3 is TGTGCCAGCAGCTTAGCGGGGGGCCCGGGAGATACGCAGTATTTT. The complete variable domain, with remaining parts taken from reference TRBV7-3 and TRBJ2-3, reads GAGVSQTPSNKVTEKGKYVELRCDPISGHTALYWYRQSLGQGPEFLIYFQGTGAADDSGLPNDRFFAVRPEGSVSTLKIQRTERGDSAVYLCASSLAGGPGDTQYFGPGTRLTVL.

The chain combines TRBV3-1 (or the pseudogene TRBV3-2) with TRBJ2-3; TRBD2 aligns across 7 bases. V dropped 1 base and J dropped 0; count of bases not matched to a gene: 13. Looked up from germline, CDR1 is LGHDT and CDR2 is YNNKEL (reference sequence). The CDR3 loop spans 19 amino acids. This CDR3 is CASSQVDLAALTSTDTQYF. In DNA, the CDR3 is TGTGCCAGCAGCCAAGTGGATCTAGCGGCCTTGACGAGCACAGATACGCAGTATTTT.